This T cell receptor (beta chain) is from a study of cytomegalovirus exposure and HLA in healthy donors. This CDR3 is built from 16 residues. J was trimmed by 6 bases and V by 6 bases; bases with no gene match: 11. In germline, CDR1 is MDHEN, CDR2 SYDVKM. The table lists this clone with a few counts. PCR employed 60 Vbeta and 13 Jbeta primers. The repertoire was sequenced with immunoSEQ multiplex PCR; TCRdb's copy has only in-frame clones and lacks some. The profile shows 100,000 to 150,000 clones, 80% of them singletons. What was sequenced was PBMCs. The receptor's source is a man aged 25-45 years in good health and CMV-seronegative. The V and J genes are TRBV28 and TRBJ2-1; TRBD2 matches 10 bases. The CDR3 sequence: CASSRSRTSGFNEQFF. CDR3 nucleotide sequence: TGTGCCAGCAGCCGCTCCCGGACTAGCGGTTTCAATGAGCAGTTCTTC.